This T cell receptor (beta chain) is from a study of control samples from healthy donors and cancer patients. The protocol was immunoSEQ multiplex PCR, while the TCRdb copy is restricted to in-frame clones and leaves out a portion. This sample carries 20,000 to 30,000 clones, about 81% of them seen once, and the ten largest clones take less than 30%. Sequencing was done on a sample of PBMCs. The source of this sequence is a man aged 55-75 years with colorectal cancer.

Here the CDR3 DNA reads TGTGCCGGGAGCAGGGGCTACACAGATACGCAGTATTTT. This sequence encodes CAGSRGYTDTQYF. The chain has TRBV12-3 or TRBV12-4 and TRBJ2-3, with D perhaps matching TRBD1 (6 bases). Trimming stripped 11 bases from V and 2 bases from J, with 14 bases between. This CDR3 comprises 13 residues.